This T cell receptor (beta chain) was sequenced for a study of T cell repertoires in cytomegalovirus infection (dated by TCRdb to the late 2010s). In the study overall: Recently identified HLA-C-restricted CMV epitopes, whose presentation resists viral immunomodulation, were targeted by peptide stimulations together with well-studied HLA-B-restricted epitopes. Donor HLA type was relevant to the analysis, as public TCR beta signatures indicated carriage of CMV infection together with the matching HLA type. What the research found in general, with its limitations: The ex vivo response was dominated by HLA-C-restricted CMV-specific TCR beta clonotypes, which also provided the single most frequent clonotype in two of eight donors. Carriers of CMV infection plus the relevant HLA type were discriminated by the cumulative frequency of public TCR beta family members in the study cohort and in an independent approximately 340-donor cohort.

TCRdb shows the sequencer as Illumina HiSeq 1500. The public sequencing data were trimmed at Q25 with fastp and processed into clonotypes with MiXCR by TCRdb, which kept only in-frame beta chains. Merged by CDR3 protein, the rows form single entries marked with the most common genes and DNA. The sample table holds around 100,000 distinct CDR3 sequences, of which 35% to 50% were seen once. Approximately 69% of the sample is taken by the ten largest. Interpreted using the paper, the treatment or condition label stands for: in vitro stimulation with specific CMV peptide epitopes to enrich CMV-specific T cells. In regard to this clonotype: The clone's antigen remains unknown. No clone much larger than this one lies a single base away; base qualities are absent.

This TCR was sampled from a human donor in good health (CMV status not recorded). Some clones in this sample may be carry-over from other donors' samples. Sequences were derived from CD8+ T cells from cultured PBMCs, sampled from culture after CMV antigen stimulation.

Here is the DNA: TGTGCCAGCAGTTTGACAGGTGACTACGAGCAGTACTTC. It translates as CASSLTGDYEQYF. Here the chain combines TRBV28 and TRBJ2-7; D gene: possibly TRBD1, on 6 matching bases. The CDR1 and CDR2 encoded by the germline V gene are MDHEN and SYDVKM. The junction carries 9 bases between V and J, which are trimmed by 3 bases and 3 bases respectively. Including cysteine and phenylalanine, the CDR3 has 13 amino acids. Only CDR3 DNA is held: 39 bases, read in frame from base 1.